This T cell receptor (beta chain) was profiled in a study of tumor and adjacent non-tumor tissue in lung cancer. RNA was extracted from bulk tissue without any cell sorting. The library came from three nested PCR rounds adapted from ARM-PCR protocols. TCRdb re-analysed the multiplex PCR reads in MiXCR, keeping a single row per CDR3 protein. The repertoire has 75,000 to 95,000 distinct CDR3 sequences, about 66% of them found once; the top ten carry 15% to 20%. Germline V gene data show CDR1 as MNHNS and CDR2 as SASEGT. The CDR3 contains 15 residues. Only one count was recorded for this clonotype. Being one base from a much bigger clone, this may be a read error.

Specimen: lung tumor tissue. V gene TRBV6-1 combines with J gene TRBJ2-7, with 11 bases lining up with TRBD1. This receptor was taken from a man aged 55 to 70 with non-small cell lung cancer. CDR3 coding DNA: TGTGTCAGCAGGGACAGGGGGATCATCTCCTACGAGCAGTACTTC. Residues: CVSRDRGIISYEQYF.